The entry that follows covers one TCR beta chain sequence. This clonotype was seen a few times. Its antigen has not been determined. No base quality information exists; no much larger clone differs at one position. This sample stems from a study of T and B cells in COVID-19 patients (TCRdb year 2020). Concerning the study at large: In this study, adaptive immunity was profiled in COVID-19 patients who either had active infection or had recovered, using TRB and IGH repertoire sequencing of peripheral blood. An age-matched reference group of 30 to 40 healthy donors negative for COVID-19 antibodies served as the comparison for repertoire analyses. Critical illness requiring mechanical ventilation or ECMO was present in three fifths of the roughly 20 patients in the active-infection cohort. As many as 9 follow-up blood samples were taken per patient, and some of the samples covered different disease stages within the same individual. Comorbidities linked to unfavorable COVID-19 outcome were present in about 90% of the roughly 20 patients in the active-infection cohort. A couple of patients were in both the active and recovered cohorts because samples existed from active disease and from after recovery. Over 8 million TCR sequences were analysed in a TCR and BCR sequence repository that covered about 40 patients and 65 to 85 time points. A recovered cohort was made up of 19 patients contributing roughly 21 samples, mostly after mild to moderate COVID-19 managed as outpatients. A median age of roughly 35 years was recorded in the recovered cohort versus over 65 years in the active-infection cohort.

Genomic DNA extracted from blood, in amounts of roughly 230-550 ng, served as the starting material for amplifying TRB repertoires. Including cysteine and phenylalanine, the CDR3 has 14 amino acids. Solely the CDR3 DNA is kept, with 42 bases framed from the first base. Per the germline V gene (reference sequence), DFQATT is the CDR1 and SNEGSKA is the CDR2. Clipping removes 5 bases from V and 5 bases from J, with 11 as the unmatched junction base count. Sequencer: Illumina MiSeq. TRB rearrangements were amplified by multiplex PCR with BIOMED2 TRB-A/B primer pools. Illumina-compatible adapters and 7-nucleotide sample barcodes were added to the amplicons in two consecutive PCRs. Phusion HS II polymerase was used for all library PCRs. The amplicons were purified from gel with the NucleoSpin Gel and PCR Clean-up kit, measured on Qubit, and then pooled at about 3.7 nM. Amplicon pool quality was checked on an Agilent 2100 Bioanalyzer before Illumina next-generation sequencing. As for how the authors treated the data: Annotation of TRB rearrangements was done in MiXCR 3.0.8 with the default MiXCR reference library. Non-productive reads and sequences with fewer than 2 reads were removed, and every unique CDR3 nucleotide sequence was treated as one clone. Clonality, diversity, richness and V-J gene usage were calculated in R 3.5.1. GLIPH2 was used to cluster TCRs by CDR3 similarity, and OLGA was used to calculate generation probabilities. GLIPH2 clusters were kept only if they contained at least four unique TCR clonotypes found in at least three individuals. TCRdb reanalyzed the raw reads on its own, using fastp at Q25 for trimming and MiXCR for clone calling, and kept in-frame beta chains. Records with the same CDR3 protein are collapsed into one entry carrying the most frequent genes and DNA. V and J calls and clone size were set by TCRdb, not the authors. The sample table contains 15,000 to 20,000 distinct CDR3 sequences; only one count was recorded for under 30% of them. The top ten clones comprise approximately 4.6% of the sample.

Overall study results and their limits: The cohort was considered too small to assess HLA contributions to COVID-19 susceptibility or severity. Specific T cell subsets (CD4+/Treg/CD8+) and sorted SARS-CoV-2-responsive or tetramer+ T cells had not yet been sequenced, with those experiments still ongoing. TRB repertoires were highly clonal in active COVID-19, whereas diversity and richness at recovery rose above healthy donor levels. Prospective validation of the reported TCR clusters was stated to be required before clinical use. The recovered cohort had approximately 2,200 exclusive TCR clusters, including under 40 low-pGen clusters. Few blood samples were available from mildly ill patients while symptoms were present or from severe cases at early time points. Patients with COVID-19 were reported to show strongly skewed TRBV/TRBJ gene usage.

The source is a human donor who had recovered from COVID-19. The specimen was blood. The chain links TRBV20-1 with TRBJ2-5; 7 nucleotides in the junction match TRBD1. CDR3 loop: CSADWTGGLETQYF. The DNA is as follows: TGCAGTGCTGATTGGACAGGAGGTTTGGAGACCCAGTACTTC.